This is a list of T cell receptor beta chains from one sample in a study of cytomegalovirus exposure and HLA in healthy donors. Using immunoSEQ multiplex PCR, the repertoire was profiled, and TCRdb retains in-frame clones only, with some absent. The sample has about 120,000 clones, 79% seen once. The sequenced sample was PBMCs. The source of these receptors is a man between 18 and 35 years old in good health and CMV-seronegative. CDR3s include the opening cysteine and the closing phenylalanine or tryptophan. D genes are given only for firm matches. A row's size may be missing; if present it is once, few, many or a size class.

DNA	CDR3	V	size	D	J
TGTGCCAGCAGCTTATCGACAGGGCCGTCTACGGAGCAGTACTTC	CASSLSTGPSTEQYF	TRBV7-3	once	TRBD1	TRBJ2-7
TGTGCCAGCAGTAACCACCTGCTAAGCGGGAGGGTCTCCTACGAGCAGTACTTC	CASSNHLLSGRVSYEQYF	TRBV27	once	TRBD2	TRBJ2-7
TGTGCCAGCAGCCCCCTTACCGTTAGCTCCTACAATGAGCAGTTCTTC	CASSPLTVSSYNEQFF	TRBV5-4	-	-	TRBJ2-1
TGTGCCAGCAGCGTCCTAACCGGGACAGCTGAGACCCAGTACTTC	CASSVLTGTAETQYF	TRBV7-2	-	TRBD1	TRBJ2-5
TGTGCCAGCAGCTCTTACCTGGTGGAGAGGGAGCAGTTCTTC	CASSSYLVEREQFF	TRBV7-2	-	-	TRBJ2-1
TGCAGCGCTAAAGGGGGGGCTCTTAACACTGAAGCTTTCTTT	CSAKGGALNTEAFF	TRBV29-1	-	-	TRBJ1-1
TGTGCCAGTAGTATCCCAACCCCGTTTGACACCCCTAATGGCTACACCTTC	CASSIPTPFDTPNGYTF	TRBV19	-	-	TRBJ1-2
TGTGCCAGCTCCCAAGACAGGGTGAACACCGGGGAGCTGTTTTTT	CASSQDRVNTGELFF	TRBV18	-	TRBD1	TRBJ2-2
TGTGCCAGCAGGACAGGGAATGGCAGCACAGATACGCAGTATTTT	CASRTGNGSTDTQYF	TRBV6-5	few	TRBD1	TRBJ2-3
TGTGCCAGTAGGAGAAGCGTCCAGGGGGTGTACGAGCAGTACTTC	CASRRSVQGVYEQYF	TRBV19	once	TRBD1	TRBJ2-7
TGTGCCAGCAGATCGGACATTTATGGCTACACCTTC	CASRSDIYGYTF	TRBV27	-	-	TRBJ1-2
TGCGCCAGCAGCCAAGAGGGGGCCCAGAATTCACCCCTCCACTTT	CASSQEGAQNSPLHF	TRBV4-1	few	-	TRBJ1-6
TGTGCCAGCAGCCCCTCAGACAGGGCTAGTGAGCAGTTCTTC	CASSPSDRASEQFF	TRBV4-2	few	TRBD1	TRBJ2-1
TGCGCCAGCAGCTTGGGGACAGACGGGCAGCCCCAGCATTTT	CASSLGTDGQPQHF	TRBV5-1	-	-	TRBJ1-5
TGTGCCAGCAGCTTATCAGAGGCTGGGGCCAACGTCCTGACTTTC	CASSLSEAGANVLTF	TRBV7-6	-	-	TRBJ2-6
TGTGCCAGCAGAGACAGGGGGCGTGTTACCGCTAACTATGGCTACACCTTC	CASRDRGRVTANYGYTF	TRBV2	-	TRBD1	TRBJ1-2
TGTGCCAGTCTAATGACCTCAGGGATCCTCAACTATGGCTACACCTTC	CASLMTSGILNYGYTF	TRBV7-2	-	-	TRBJ1-2
TGTGCCAGCAGAACGGGACAAAACACCGGGGAGCTGTTTTTT	CASRTGQNTGELFF	TRBV28	-	-	TRBJ2-2
TGTGCCAGCAGCGCACAGGGTTCGGTGAACACTGAAGCTTTCTTT	CASSAQGSVNTEAFF	TRBV9	-	-	TRBJ1-1
TGTGCCAGCAGTTTATCGACAGGGGGCGTAAACGAGCAGTACTTC	CASSLSTGGVNEQYF	TRBV27	-	TRBD1	TRBJ2-7
TGTGCCAGCAGCTCTGGACAGGGGAGCACTGAAGCTTTCTTT	CASSSGQGSTEAFF	TRBV7-3	-	TRBD1	TRBJ1-1
TGTGCCAGCAGTTACGGGCCGACTAAAATCTACGAGCAGTACTTC	CASSYGPTKIYEQYF	TRBV27	-	-	TRBJ2-7
TGTGCCAGCAGCTTGGAGGGGGCGATACACTTAGGTTATGGCTACACCTTC	CASSLEGAIHLGYGYTF	TRBV7-8	-	TRBD1	TRBJ1-2
TGCGCCAGCAGTGAGACAGGGGGCATATCTGGGGCCAACGTCCTGACTTTC	CASSETGGISGANVLTF	TRBV10-1	once	TRBD1	TRBJ2-6
TGCGCCAGCAGCTTTCTGGGGGGGGACAACTATGGCTACACCTTC	CASSFLGGDNYGYTF	TRBV5-1	-	-	TRBJ1-2
TGTGCCAGCAGCCGCCATCAGGAAAGTGTGTATGAGCAGTTCTTC	CASSRHQESVYEQFF	TRBV11-2	once	-	TRBJ2-1
TGTGCCAGTAGTATAGACGGGACTAGCGGGAGTTCCTCCTACGAGCAGTACTTC	CASSIDGTSGSSSYEQYF	TRBV19	-	TRBD2	TRBJ2-7
TGCAGCGTTGAAACGGTATACGAGCAGTACTTC	CSVETVYEQYF	TRBV29-1	-	-	TRBJ2-7
TGTGCTAGTGCCGCCAGCGGGAATCAGCCCCAGCATTTT	CASAASGNQPQHF	TRBV12-5	-	-	TRBJ1-5
TGTGCCAGCAGCCCCCAGGGGCTTGACACTGAAGCTTTCTTT	CASSPQGLDTEAFF	TRBV13	-	-	TRBJ1-1
TGTGCCAGCAGCGTTCAACCTCAGGGGATCGCCAGTCAGTATTTT	CASSVQPQGIASQYF	TRBV7-3	once	-	TRBJ2-3
TGTGCCAGCAGTCCCAGGGGGCTTAAAGGTTTAGGCTACACCTTC	CASSPRGLKGLGYTF	TRBV6-1	-	TRBD1	TRBJ1-2
TGTGCCAGCAGTGACCGGGGGAATGAGCAGTTCTTC	CASSDRGNEQFF	TRBV9	-	-	TRBJ2-1
TGTGCCAGCAGCGCCTATGAAGCTTTCTTT	CASSAYEAFF	TRBV7-4	-	-	TRBJ1-1
TGTGCCAGCAGTGCTCAGGTGAACACTGAAGCTTTCTTT	CASSAQVNTEAFF	TRBV2	few	-	TRBJ1-1
TGTGCCAGCTCCGTAGGGACAGGGGGCTATCAGCCCCAGCATTTT	CASSVGTGGYQPQHF	TRBV18	-	TRBD1	TRBJ1-5
TGTGCCAGCAGCCCGAACCTAGGCACGAACACTGAAGCTTTCTTT	CASSPNLGTNTEAFF	TRBV7-8	-	-	TRBJ1-1
TGTGCCAGTAGTATCTGGGGGACAGGGGGCAATCAGCCCCAGCATTTT	CASSIWGTGGNQPQHF	TRBV19	few	TRBD1	TRBJ1-5
TGTGCCAGCAGCCAACAGGCTCCGAACACCGGGGAGCTGTTTTTT	CASSQQAPNTGELFF	TRBV7-9	-	-	TRBJ2-2
TGCGCCAGCAGCTTGGACAGGGAAGCTTTCTTT	CASSLDREAFF	TRBV5-1	-	-	TRBJ1-1
TGTGCCAGTAGCCTCTCTGGCACAGATACGCAGTATTTT	CASSLSGTDTQYF	TRBV25-1	once	-	TRBJ2-3
TGTGCCACCGCGGCGGGGAGTGGGAATGAGCAGTTCTTC	CATAAGSGNEQFF	TRBV10-3	-	-	TRBJ2-1
TGTGCCAGCAGCCGTAGTTTAGCCATTCAGTACTTC	CASSRSLAIQYF	TRBV11-2	-	-	TRBJ2-4
TGTGCCATAAAGACAGGGGATAATAATTCACCCCTCCACTTT	CAIKTGDNNSPLHF	TRBV10-3	once	TRBD1	TRBJ1-6
TGCGCCAGCAGCCAAGAGGAGAGCGGGCCCTACGAGCAGTACTTC	CASSQEESGPYEQYF	TRBV4-3	-	-	TRBJ2-7
TGTGCCAGCAGTTTATGGGCAGGGGGAACCGGGGAGCTGTTTTTT	CASSLWAGGTGELFF	TRBV27	few	TRBD1	TRBJ2-2
TGTGCCAGCAGGCCTCAGGGGTCTAATCAGCCCCAGCATTTT	CASRPQGSNQPQHF	TRBV27	few	-	TRBJ1-5
TGTGCCAGCAGTGAATTGGAGGGCACTGAAGCTTTCTTT	CASSELEGTEAFF	TRBV25-1	-	-	TRBJ1-1
TGCGCCAGCAGAGATCTCGACAGGGAATATAACTATGGCTACACCTTC	CASRDLDREYNYGYTF	TRBV5-1	-	TRBD1	TRBJ1-2
TGTGCCAGCAGTGATCTCTACGAGCAGTACTTC	CASSDLYEQYF	TRBV6-1	-	-	TRBJ2-7
TGTGCCAGCTCACAAGGGACAGCTGACTCCTACGAGCAGTACTTC	CASSQGTADSYEQYF	TRBV18	-	TRBD1	TRBJ2-7
TGTGCCAGCAGCTCTCAGGGAAACACCATATATTTT	CASSSQGNTIYF	TRBV9	-	-	TRBJ1-3
TGTGCCACCGAATCCGTCGAGGCAGGGCAAGAGACCCAGTACTTC	CATESVEAGQETQYF	TRBV27	-	-	TRBJ2-5
TGTGCCAGCAGCCCTCGGGACAGGGAAGAGACCCAGTACTTC	CASSPRDREETQYF	TRBV5-4	-	TRBD1	TRBJ2-5
TGCGCCAGCAGCTTATTCGGACAGGAGCAAGAGACCCAGTACTTC	CASSLFGQEQETQYF	TRBV5-1	-	TRBD1	TRBJ2-5
TGTGCCAGCAGCTGGACAGTTTATAGCAATCAGCCCCAGCATTTT	CASSWTVYSNQPQHF	TRBV5-8	-	-	TRBJ1-5
TGTGCCAGCAGCGCTGGCGGGGTCCTAGCCTACAATGAGCAGTTCTTC	CASSAGGVLAYNEQFF	TRBV7-3	-	-	TRBJ2-1
TGCGCCAGCAGCTTGGTAGCAGGGGGCTCAGAGACCCAGTACTTC	CASSLVAGGSETQYF	TRBV5-1	few	TRBD1	TRBJ2-5